Below are 24 T cell receptor beta chains sequenced from a single sample in a study of cytomegalovirus exposure and HLA in healthy donors. In the PCR, 60 Vbeta and 13 Jbeta primers were used. Sequencing used immunoSEQ multiplex PCR; TCRdb keeps in-frame clones, though not all of them. In the table there are approximately 180,000 clones, around 70% of which are singletons. Sequencing input: PBMCs. All receptors derive from a male donor in good health and CMV-seronegative.

The chain has TRBV19 and TRBJ1-5; 11 nucleotides align to TRBD1. The V gene end was trimmed by 10 bases and the J gene end by 0 bases; junction bases not matched to a gene: 11. The CDR3 is 17 amino acids. Germline-derived CDR1 and CDR2 are LNHDA and SQIVND (reference sequence). DNA for the CDR3: TGTGCCACCAGATGGACAGGGGGCGCTGATAGCAATCAGCCCCAGCATTTT. Its translation is CATRWTGGADSNQPQHF. Combining the CDR3 with reference TRBV19 and TRBJ1-5 gives the whole variable domain DGGITQSPKYLFRKEGQNVTLSCEQNLNHDAMYWYRQDPGQGLRLIYYSQIVNDFQKGDIAEGYSVSREKKESFPLTVTSAQKNPTAFYLCATRWTGGADSNQPQHFGDGTRLSIL.

The chain has TRBV7-9 and TRBJ2-1; TRBD2 agrees at 10 bases. Per the germline V gene, CDR1 is SEHNR and CDR2 is FQNEAQ (reference sequence). CDR3 length: 15 residues. Trimming took 5 bases from V and 1 from J; bases not matched to a gene: 2. The CDR3 loop reads CASSPSGGSYNEQFF. The DNA for the CDR3 is TGTGCCAGCAGCCCTAGCGGGGGATCCTACAATGAGCAGTTCTTC.

This chain links TRBV2 with TRBJ2-2; TRBD2 might be the D (5 bases). V was clipped by 4 bases and J by 2 bases, with 8 bases between them. The CDR3 contains 14 residues. CDR1 is SNHLY, CDR2 FYNNEI, per germline. In nucleotides, the CDR3 is TGTGCCAGCAGTGTGAGGGCAAACACCGGGGAGCTGTTTTTT. This codes for CASSVRANTGELFF.

The chain uses TRBV14 and TRBJ2-7, with TRBD2 matching over 9 bases. CDR1 and CDR2 from the germline V gene are SGHDN and FVKESK. After removal of 6 bases from V and 6 bases from J, the junction contained 9 bases not matched to a gene. The CDR3 extends over 14 amino acids. This CDR3 is CASSYRAGGTEQYF. The CDR3 coding sequence is TGTGCCAGCAGTTATCGAGCGGGGGGTACCGAGCAGTACTTC. Combining the CDR3 with reference TRBV14 and TRBJ2-7 gives the whole variable domain EAGVTQFPSHSVIEKGQTVTLRCDPISGHDNLYWYRRVMGKEIKFLLHFVKESKQDESGMPNNRFLAERTGGTYSTLKVQPAELEDSGVYFCASSYRAGGTEQYFGPGTRLTVT.

The J gene is TRBJ2-7, the V gene TRBV30; 8 bases line up with TRBD1. Unmatched junction bases numbered 11, after V lost 7 bases and J lost 6 bases. In germline, CDR1 is GTSNPN, CDR2 SVGIG (reference sequence). The CDR3 spans 13 residues. For the CDR3, the DNA is TGTGCCTCCTGGCAGGGGGCGCCTCGCGAGCAGTACTTC. Protein product: CASWQGAPREQYF.

The rearrangement links TRBV30 to TRBJ2-1, with D unresolved. Trimming stripped 2 bases from V and 0 bases from J, with 11 bases between. This CDR3 contains 15 residues. The V gene's germline CDR1 is GTSNPN and CDR2 SVGIG (reference sequence). The CDR3 protein is CAWSNRGSSYNEQFF. CDR3 nucleotide sequence: TGTGCCTGGAGTAACCGAGGAAGCTCCTACAATGAGCAGTTCTTC.

Comments on this clone: At one end, the junction sequence differs from germline, possibly due to a read error. This chain uses TRBV6-1 with TRBJ2-1; 8 nucleotides line up with TRBD2. CDR1 MNHNS and CDR2 SASEGT come from the germline V gene. This CDR3 spans 14 amino acids. CDR3 coding DNA: TGTGCCAGCAGTGAAGCGGGGACTAGAAATGAGCAGCTCTTC. It specifies CASSEAGTRNEQLF.

V is TRBV18 and J is TRBJ1-2; D gene uncertain. The V gene lost 5 bases and the J gene lost 8 bases, with 15 bases spanning the gap. This CDR3 is 13 amino acids long. Germline V gives CDR1 KGHSH, CDR2 LQKENI. The CDR3 protein is CASSSREGSGYTF. The CDR3 DNA sequence: TGTGCCAGCTCATCCAGAGAGGGAAGCGGCTACACCTTC.

This chain connects TRBV7-2 to TRBJ2-7; 7 bases agree with TRBD2. The CDR3 extends over 15 amino acids. The V gene end was trimmed by 4 bases and the J gene end by 2 bases; junction bases not matched to a gene: 8. CDR1 and CDR2 (germline): SGHTA, FQGNSA. The CDR3 coding sequence is TGTGCCAGCAGCTCCACCACTAGCGAACCCTACGAGCAGTACTTC. Translated, it gives CASSSTTSEPYEQYF.

About this clone itself: One junction end disagrees with the germline gene, perhaps due to a read error. The V call is TRBV10-3, the J call TRBJ2-3, with 9 bases matching TRBD1. CDR3 size: 16 residues. Germline V gene lookup returns CDR1 ENHRY and CDR2 SYGVKD. CDR3 sequence reads: CTISPGQGFSTDTQYF. The CDR3 coding sequence is TGTACCATCAGTCCCGGACAGGGGTTCTCCACAGATACGCAGTATTTT.

J is TRBJ1-2 and V is TRBV6-6, with D possibly being TRBD1 (6 bases). This CDR3 spans 14 amino acids. Germline V gene sequence: CDR1 MNHNY, CDR2 SVGAGI (reference sequence). The V and J ends lost 0 bases and 2 bases respectively, with 7 bases between them. The CDR3, as DNA: TGTGCCAGCAGTTACTCGGGGGCGAACTATGGCTACACCTTC. It is translated as CASSYSGANYGYTF.

The CDR3 DNA follows: TGTGCCAGCAGCGCTCGACAGGGTGGGGAGACCCAGTACTTC. This codes for CASSARQGGETQYF. The chain joins TRBV14 to TRBJ2-5, with 7 positions matching TRBD1. CDR1 is SGHDN, CDR2 FVKESK, per germline. V lost 5 bases and J lost 5; bases outside the gene matches: 8. The CDR3 totals 14 residues.

The chain employs TRBV28 and TRBJ2-1; tentatively, D is TRBD1 (6 bases). The CDR3 loop spans 16 amino acids. Germline CDR1 and CDR2: MDHEN and SYDVKM. V lost 5 bases and J lost 0, with 14 bases in between. This chain's CDR3 is CASSVGHRFSYNEQFF. The CDR3 DNA sequence: TGTGCCAGCAGTGTGGGACACAGATTCTCCTACAATGAGCAGTTCTTC.

The genes are TRBV27 and TRBJ2-4; 11 bases are a match to TRBD1. Germline V gene data show CDR1 as MNHEY and CDR2 as SMNVEV (reference sequence). Germline trimming cut 4 bases from V and 8 bases from J; bases unmatched to any gene: 4. This CDR3 spans 14 amino acids. CDR3 region: CASSSGTGGDIQYF. In DNA form, the CDR3 reads TGTGCCAGCAGTTCTGGGACAGGGGGGGACATTCAGTACTTC.

This clone was recorded once. The rearrangement uses TRBV6-6 and TRBJ2-4; 8 bases are shared with TRBD2. Germline CDR1 reads MNHNY; CDR2 reads SVGAGI (reference sequence). With 4 bases clipped from V and 6 bases from J, the junction kept 8 bases outside the gene matches. The CDR3 covers 15 residues. The CDR3 spells CASSLTGGPVNIQYF. CDR3 DNA sequence: TGTGCCAGCAGTTTGACGGGAGGGCCGGTAAACATTCAGTACTTC.

V gene TRBV5-1 combines with J gene TRBJ1-1, with 7 bases fitting TRBD1. CDR1 is SGHRS, CDR2 YFSETQ, per germline. The CDR3 loop spans 13 amino acids. V trimming: 4 bases; J trimming: 4 bases; junction bases outside the gene matches: 4. The CDR3 loop reads CASSTTGVTEAFF. CDR3 coding DNA: TGCGCCAGCAGCACCACAGGGGTCACTGAAGCTTTCTTT.

The V call is TRBV7-3, the J call TRBJ2-3; 9 bases line up with TRBD1. This CDR3 has 14 amino acids. Germline V gives CDR1 SGHTA, CDR2 FQGTGA. V gave up 5 bases and J gave up 4 bases; unmatched junction bases: 4. The CDR3 DNA reads TGTGCCAGCAGCCAAGGACAGGGGTCAGATACGCAGTATTTT. It is translated as CASSQGQGSDTQYF.

This chain connects TRBV30 to TRBJ2-7; TRBD1 is a possible D gene (6 bases). In germline, CDR1 is GTSNPN, CDR2 SVGIG (reference sequence). The CDR3 consists of 13 residues. V lost 0 bases and J lost 4, with 10 bases in between. CDR3 protein: CAWSVQGYYEQYF. The CDR3 bases are TGTGCCTGGAGTGTACAGGGCTATTACGAGCAGTACTTC.

This clone came up a few times. The CDR3 region has the DNA TGTGCCAGCAGCAAACAGGGAACCTACGAGCAGTACTTC. Translating gives CASSKQGTYEQYF. This chain joins TRBV7-3 and TRBJ2-7, with D tentatively TRBD1 (6 bases). The CDR3 spans 13 residues. V lost 5 bases and J 2 bases, leaving 10 bases between the germline ends. Germline V gene lookup returns CDR1 SGHTA and CDR2 FQGTGA.

The chain combines TRBV7-8 with TRBJ2-1, with D perhaps TRBD1 (6 bases). This CDR3 comprises 15 residues. CDR1 and CDR2 from the germline V gene are SGHVS and FQNEAQ. V lost 5 bases to trimming and J lost 6 bases, with 17 bases between them. The chain's CDR3 is CASSNRVRPFNEQFF. CDR3 DNA sequence: TGTGCCAGCAGCAACAGGGTTAGGCCCTTCAATGAGCAGTTCTTC. Full variable domain (outside the CDR3, taken from reference TRBV7-8 and TRBJ2-1): GAGVSQSPRYKVAKRGQDVALRCDPISGHVSLFWYQQALGQGPEFLTYFQNEAQLDKSGLPSDRFFAERPEGSVSTLKIQRTQQEDSAVYLCASSNRVRPFNEQFFGPGTRLTVL.

The rearrangement links TRBV11-2 to TRBJ1-2; D ambiguous. In germline, CDR1 is SGHAT, CDR2 FQNNGV. V was shortened by 1 base and J by 8 bases, with 14 bases between the two germline ends. The CDR3 covers 14 residues. The CDR3 nucleotides read TGTGCCAGCAGCTTAGTAAGCCTGACGAGGGGCTACACCTTC. Translating it yields CASSLVSLTRGYTF.

This rearrangement joins TRBV16 to TRBJ2-1, with TRBD1 as a possible D gene (5 bases). The CDR3 runs to 15 residues. Germline loops: CDR1 KGHSY, CDR2 FQNENV. V was trimmed by 0 bases and J by 3 bases, leaving 9 bases between them. The chain's CDR3 is CASSQSGQGYNEQFF. The CDR3 nucleotides are TGTGCCAGCAGCCAATCGGGTCAGGGCTACAATGAGCAGTTCTTC.

The chain carries TRBV4-3 and TRBJ2-7; D is ambiguous. CDR3 length: 12 residues. In germline, CDR1 is LGHNA, CDR2 YSLEER. V was shortened by 0 bases and J by 5 bases, with 5 bases between the two germline ends. The CDR3 is CASSQDRDEQYF. CDR3 DNA: TGCGCCAGCAGCCAAGATCGGGACGAGCAGTACTTC.

CDR3 nucleotides: TGTGCCTGGAGTGGCACAGGACCCTCACCCCTCCACTTT. Amino acids: CAWSGTGPSPLHF. The chain uses TRBV30 and TRBJ1-6; TRBD1 might be the D (5 bases). V lost 1 base and J lost 10, with 11 bases in between. The germline CDR1 and CDR2 sequences are GTSNPN and SVGIG (reference sequence). This CDR3 spans 13 amino acids.